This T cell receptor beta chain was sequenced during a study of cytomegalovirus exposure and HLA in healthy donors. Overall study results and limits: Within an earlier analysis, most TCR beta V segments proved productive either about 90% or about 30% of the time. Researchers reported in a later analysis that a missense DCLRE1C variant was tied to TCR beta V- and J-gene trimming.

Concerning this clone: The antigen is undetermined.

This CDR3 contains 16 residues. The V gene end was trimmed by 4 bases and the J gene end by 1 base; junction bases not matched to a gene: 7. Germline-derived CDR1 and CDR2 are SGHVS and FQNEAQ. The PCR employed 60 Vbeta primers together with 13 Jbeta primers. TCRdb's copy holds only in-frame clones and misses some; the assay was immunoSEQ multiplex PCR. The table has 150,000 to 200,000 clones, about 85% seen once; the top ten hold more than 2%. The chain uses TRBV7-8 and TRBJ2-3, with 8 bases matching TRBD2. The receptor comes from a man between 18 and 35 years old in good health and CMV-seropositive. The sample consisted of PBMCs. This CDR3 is CASSWMSGGGTDTQYF. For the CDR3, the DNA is TGTGCCAGCAGCTGGATGAGCGGGGGTGGCACAGATACGCAGTATTTT.